This is a list of T cell receptor beta chains from one sample in a study of shared clonotypes between healthy human individuals. TCRdb's table, derived via immunoSEQ multiplex PCR, lists solely in-frame clones and lacks some. The data contain about 470,000 clones, about 85% of them singletons. Sequenced material: PBMCs. These receptors were obtained from a woman in her 40s in good health. Some clones in this sample may be carry-over from other donors' samples. CDR3s include the opening cysteine and the closing phenylalanine or tryptophan. Each record gives: V gene, D gene, J gene, clone size, CDR3 protein, CDR3 DNA. The D gene is left open where the match is weak. Clone size is given for some rows only: seen once, a few or many times, or a class if the clone is expanded.

>TRBV5-4|.|TRBJ1-2|.
CASSLALGPNYGYTF
TGTGCCAGCAGCTTGGCTCTAGGGCCCAACTATGGCTACACCTTC
>TRBV28|.|TRBJ2-7|.
CASIMRGGAYEQYF
TGTGCCAGCATTATGAGGGGGGGGGCCTACGAGCAGTACTTC
>TRBV15|TRBD2|TRBJ2-1|.
CATSSRLAGGYNEQFF
TGTGCCACCAGCAGCCGACTAGCGGGAGGGTACAATGAGCAGTTCTTC
>TRBV28|TRBD1|TRBJ2-5|.
CASSFGTENQETQYF
TGTGCCAGCAGTTTTGGGACAGAAAACCAAGAGACCCAGTACTTC
>TRBV28|.|TRBJ1-1|.
CASNSAGNTEAFF
TGTGCCAGCAACTCAGCAGGAAACACTGAAGCTTTCTTT
>TRBV7-3|.|TRBJ1-2|.
CASSNTGFYGYTF
TGTGCCAGCAGCAACACAGGGTTCTATGGCTACACCTTC
>TRBV27|TRBD2|TRBJ2-1|.
CASSSSGTGRDEQFF
TGTGCCAGCAGTTCTAGCGGGACCGGAAGGGATGAGCAGTTCTTC
>TRBV5-1|TRBD1|TRBJ1-2|.
CASSLGQGNYGYTF
TGCGCCAGCAGCTTGGGACAGGGAAACTATGGCTACACCTTC
>TRBV7-2|.|TRBJ2-7|.
CASSPSLYEQYF
TGTGCCAGCAGCCCGAGTTTATACGAGCAGTACTTC
>TRBV6-1|TRBD1|TRBJ2-7|few
CASSLRTGGYDEQYF
TGTGCCAGCAGTCTCCGGACAGGGGGATACGACGAGCAGTACTTC
>TRBV7-9|.|TRBJ2-2|.
CASSLDRGPNTGELFF
TGTGCCAGCAGCTTAGACCGGGGCCCGAACACCGGGGAGCTGTTTTTT
>TRBV6-5|TRBD1|TRBJ1-3|.
CASSYRYRGQGNTIYF
TGTGCCAGCAGTTACCGATACAGGGGGCAAGGAAACACCATATATTTT
>TRBV5-1|TRBD2|TRBJ2-1|.
CASSGTSGLEQFF
TGCGCCAGCAGCGGGACTAGCGGGCTCGAGCAGTTCTTC
>TRBV9|TRBD2|TRBJ2-7|.
CASSRELAGGQDEQYF
TGTGCCAGCAGCCGTGAACTAGCGGGAGGGCAAGACGAGCAGTACTTC
>TRBV28|.|TRBJ1-1|.
CASIKGGVSTEAFF
TGTGCCAGCATTAAAGGGGGGGTGAGCACTGAAGCTTTCTTT
>TRBV28|TRBD1|TRBJ2-4|.
CASSPPGGGNIQYF
TGTGCCAGCAGTCCTCCAGGGGGCGGAAACATTCAGTACTTC
>TRBV18|.|TRBJ2-5|once
CASSPGQIKETQYF
TGTGCCAGCTCACCCGGACAGATTAAAGAGACCCAGTACTTC
>TRBV11-1|.|TRBJ1-6|.
CASSFSGDNSPLHF
TGTGCCAGCAGCTTTTCGGGGGATAATTCACCCCTCCACTTT
>TRBV19|TRBD2|TRBJ2-5|.
CASSIESSGRFGTQYF
TGTGCCAGTAGTATTGAGTCTAGCGGCCGTTTCGGGACCCAGTACTTC
>TRBV10-3|.|TRBJ2-1|.
CAISGTARSRGNEQFF
TGTGCCATCAGTGGGACAGCTAGGTCGCGGGGCAATGAGCAGTTCTTC
>TRBV7-2|TRBD1|TRBJ2-7|.
CASRLTGTAYSEQYF
TGTGCCAGCAGGCTAACCGGGACAGCATATAGCGAGCAGTACTTC
>TRBV9|TRBD2|TRBJ2-7|.
CASNDSGRAGVREQYF
TGTGCCAGCAACGATAGCGGGAGGGCCGGGGTAAGGGAGCAGTACTTC
>TRBV5-4|.|TRBJ2-7|.
CASSFGSPGSEQYF
TGTGCCAGCAGCTTCGGGTCCCCAGGGAGCGAGCAGTACTTC
>TRBV6-6|TRBD1|TRBJ2-7|.
CASSDRTGAYEQYF
TGTGCCAGCTCTGACCGGACAGGAGCCTACGAGCAGTACTTC
>TRBV2|.|TRBJ2-7|.
CASSVSGAYEQYF
TGTGCCAGCAGTGTTTCAGGGGCCTACGAGCAGTACTTC